This T cell receptor (beta chain) comes out of a study of technical replicates of blood from several donors. This CDR3 region has 16 residues. V was pared by 4 bases and J by 0 bases, with 12 bases between. Germline V gene sequence: CDR1 MNHEY, CDR2 SVGAGI. Profiling relied on immunoSEQ multiplex PCR, and the TCRdb table lists in-frame clones only, not all of them. The repertoire has about 79,000 clones, 90% to 95% of them found once; the top ten carry 0.25% to 0.3%. The clonotype comes from a human donor in good health. Sequenced material: T cells isolated from PBMCs. The J gene is TRBJ2-2, the V gene TRBV6-5; maybe TRBD2 (6 bases). In DNA form, the CDR3 reads TGTGCCAGCAGTTCGTTCCCGGGGGCGAACACCGGGGAGCTGTTTTTT. Encoded protein: CASSSFPGANTGELFF.